Below, one T cell receptor (beta chain) is given with its context. Its target is unknown. Primers: 60 Vbeta forward and 13 Jbeta reverse. Profiling relied on immunoSEQ multiplex PCR, and the TCRdb table lists in-frame clones only, not all of them. This sample has over 150,000 clones, with approximately 71% found just once. The entry originates in a study of cytomegalovirus exposure and HLA in healthy donors. Study at large: Findings of an earlier analysis included roughly 110 million unique TCR beta sequences from some 180 million T cells.

Overall study findings and caveats: Across all donors, roughly uniform sequencing depth was an assumption of the presence/absence analyses. It was in a later analysis that TCR association rates were seen to vary by HLA locus, highest for DRB1 and lowest for HLA-C. The authors considered a cluster of highly shared sequence variants likely to be a sequencing artifact.

Germline CDR1 reads SGHVS; CDR2 reads FNYEAQ. The CDR3 sequence is 15 residues long. V was clipped by 2 bases and J by 5 bases; unmatched bases: 1. This TCR was recovered from a woman aged 18-30 years in good health and CMV-seropositive. The sequencing input was PBMCs. J is TRBJ1-6 and V is TRBV7-6, with 9 bases identical to TRBD1. In DNA, the CDR3 is TGTGCCAGCAGCTTAAGGGACAGGGATAATTCACCCCTCCACTTT. Its protein is CASSLRDRDNSPLHF.